Sequencing of this T cell receptor (beta chain) was carried out in a study of post-analysis software for immune sequencing data. Per germline, CDR1 MGHRA and CDR2 YSYEKL. The CDR3 is 14 amino acids. V lost 5 bases, J lost 5 bases, and 6 bases stayed unmatched. Sequencing libraries made from TCR beta cDNA carried unique molecular identifiers. One entry per CDR3 protein results from TCRdb running MiXCR on the PCR reads. The table has some 690,000 distinct CDR3 sequences, roughly three fifths seen once. This clonotype was observed a few times. Its antigen remains unidentified. Study results and limitations: TRBV5-6, TRBV5-1 and TRBV20-1 belonged to a set of about five TRBV segments that were more frequent in patients than controls. Strong co-clustering by F measure linked samples that shared a preparation batch. Controls showed significantly higher normalized Chao1 diversity than did multiple sclerosis patients.

The chain has TRBV4-1 and TRBJ2-7, with TRBD1 matching 10 bases. The sequencing sample was made of blood. The clonotype comes from a girl aged 2-10 years with multiple sclerosis. CDR3 amino acids: CASSTGQGKDEQYF. The CDR3, as DNA: TGCGCCAGCAGCACGGGACAGGGGAAAGACGAGCAGTACTTC.